This T cell receptor (beta chain) was found in a study of cytomegalovirus exposure and HLA in healthy donors. Study details: An early release of data contained 80 million to 85 million unique TCRs, which came from HLA-typed donors. Broader study findings: As a later analysis revealed, the rate of TCR association differed by HLA locus, with DRB1 most and HLA-C fewest. CMV serostatus was the sole immune exposure information available.

The PCR had 60 Vbeta and 13 Jbeta primers. Generated by immunoSEQ multiplex PCR, the TCRdb table keeps only in-frame clones and is missing some. The sample includes about 130,000 clones, about three quarters of them seen just once. This clone was picked up a small number of times. Its matching antigen is unknown. Germline loops: CDR1 WNHNN, CDR2 SYGVQD (reference sequence). The length of the CDR3 is 12 residues. V was cut by 4 bases and J by 7 bases, with 10 bases left in between. Sample: PBMCs. This chain joins TRBV10-1 and TRBJ2-5, with D uncertain. This clonotype originated in a female donor in good health and CMV-seronegative. CDR3 nucleotides: TGCGCCAGCAGTGGAGTTGATGGGACCCAGTACTTC. Translated, it gives CASSGVDGTQYF.